The clone carrying this T cell receptor beta chain has just a few counts. CDR3 size: 16 residues. V was cut by 3 bases and J by 5 bases, with 17 bases left in between. CDR1 is SGHNT and CDR2 is YENEEA in the germline V gene. The PCR used 60 Vbeta and 13 Jbeta primers. Profiling relied on immunoSEQ multiplex PCR, and the TCRdb table lists in-frame clones only, not all of them. Of some 180,000 clones in the sample, roughly 73% were seen once. These data are taken from a study of cytomegalovirus exposure and HLA in healthy donors. The rearrangement links TRBV11-3 to TRBJ2-1; tentative D call: TRBD2 (5 bases). This TCR came from a woman between 25 and 40 years old in good health and CMV-seronegative. Material for sequencing was PBMCs. The CDR3 region has the DNA TGTGCCAGCAGCTTGACGGGGATCTTGGTTAACAATGAGCAGTTCTTC. Its protein is CASSLTGILVNNEQFF.